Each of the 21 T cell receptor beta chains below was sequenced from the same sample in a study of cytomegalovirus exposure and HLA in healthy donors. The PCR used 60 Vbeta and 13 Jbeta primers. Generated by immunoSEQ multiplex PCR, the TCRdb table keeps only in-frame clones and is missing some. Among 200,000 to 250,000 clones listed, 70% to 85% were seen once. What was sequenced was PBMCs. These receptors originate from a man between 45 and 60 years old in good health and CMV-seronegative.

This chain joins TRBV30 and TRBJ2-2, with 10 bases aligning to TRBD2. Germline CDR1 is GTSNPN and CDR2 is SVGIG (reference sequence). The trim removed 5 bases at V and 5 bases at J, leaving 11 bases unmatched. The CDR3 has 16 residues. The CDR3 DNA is TGTGCCTGGTCTCGCCCCAGCGGGAGGGGTACCGGGGAGCTGTTTTTT. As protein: CAWSRPSGRGTGELFF.

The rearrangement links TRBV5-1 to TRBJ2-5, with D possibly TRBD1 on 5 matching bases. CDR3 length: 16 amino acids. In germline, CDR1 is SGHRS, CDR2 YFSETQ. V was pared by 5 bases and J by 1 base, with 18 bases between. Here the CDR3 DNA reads TGCGCCAGCAGAGTCAGGGCAGGGTACGTCCAAGAGACCCAGTACTTC. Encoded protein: CASRVRAGYVQETQYF. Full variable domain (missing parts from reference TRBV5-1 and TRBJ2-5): KAGVTQTPRYLIKTRGQQVTLSCSPISGHRSVSWYQQTPGQGLQFLFEYFSETQRNKGNFPGRFSGRQFSNSRSEMNVSTLELGDSALYLCASRVRAGYVQETQYFGPGTRLLVL.

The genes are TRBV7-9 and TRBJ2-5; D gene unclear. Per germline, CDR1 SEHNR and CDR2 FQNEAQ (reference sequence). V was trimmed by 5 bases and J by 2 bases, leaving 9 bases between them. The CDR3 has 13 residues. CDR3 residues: CASSRGAQETQYF. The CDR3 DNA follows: TGTGCCAGCAGCAGAGGCGCACAAGAGACCCAGTACTTC.

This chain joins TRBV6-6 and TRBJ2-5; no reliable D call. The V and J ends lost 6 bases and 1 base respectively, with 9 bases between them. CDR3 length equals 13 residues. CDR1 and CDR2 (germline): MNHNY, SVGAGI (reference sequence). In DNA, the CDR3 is TGTGCCAGCAGCGCGGATCCCCAAGAGACCCAGTACTTC. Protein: CASSADPQETQYF.

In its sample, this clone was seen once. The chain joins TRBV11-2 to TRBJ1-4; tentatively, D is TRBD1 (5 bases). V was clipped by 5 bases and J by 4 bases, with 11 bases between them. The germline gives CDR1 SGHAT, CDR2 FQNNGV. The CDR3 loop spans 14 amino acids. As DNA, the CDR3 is TGTGCCAGCAGCCTGACAGTACTTAATGAAAAACTGTTTTTT. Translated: CASSLTVLNEKLFF.

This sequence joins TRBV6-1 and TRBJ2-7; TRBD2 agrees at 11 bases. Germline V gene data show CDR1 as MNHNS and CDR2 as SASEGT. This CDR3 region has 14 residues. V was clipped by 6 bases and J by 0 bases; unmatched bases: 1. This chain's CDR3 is CASRTSGNSYEQYF. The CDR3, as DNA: TGTGCCAGCAGGACTAGCGGGAACTCCTACGAGCAGTACTTC.

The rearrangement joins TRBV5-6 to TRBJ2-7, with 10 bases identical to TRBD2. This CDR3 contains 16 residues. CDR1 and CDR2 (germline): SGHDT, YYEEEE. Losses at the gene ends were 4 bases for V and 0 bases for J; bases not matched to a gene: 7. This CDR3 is CASSLRTSGSSYEQYF. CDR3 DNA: TGTGCCAGCAGCCTGCGGACTAGCGGTAGCTCCTACGAGCAGTACTTC.

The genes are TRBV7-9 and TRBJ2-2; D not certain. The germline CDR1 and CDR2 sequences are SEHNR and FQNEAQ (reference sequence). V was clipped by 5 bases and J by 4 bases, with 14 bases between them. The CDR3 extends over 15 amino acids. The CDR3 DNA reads TGTGCCAGCAGCCCATCGGGTGTAAGCACCGGGGAGCTGTTTTTT. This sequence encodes CASSPSGVSTGELFF.

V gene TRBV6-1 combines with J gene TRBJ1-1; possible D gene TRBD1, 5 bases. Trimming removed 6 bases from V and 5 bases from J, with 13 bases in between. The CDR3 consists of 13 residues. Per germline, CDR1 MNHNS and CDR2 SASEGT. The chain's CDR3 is CASRGWGGTEAFF. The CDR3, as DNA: TGTGCCAGCAGGGGCTGGGGGGGGACTGAAGCTTTCTTT.

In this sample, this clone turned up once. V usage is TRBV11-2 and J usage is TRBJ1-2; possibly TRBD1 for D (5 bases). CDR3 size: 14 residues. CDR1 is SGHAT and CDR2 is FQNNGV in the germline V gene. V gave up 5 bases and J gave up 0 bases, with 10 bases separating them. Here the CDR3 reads CASSPVGANYGYTF. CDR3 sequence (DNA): TGTGCCAGCAGCCCAGTAGGGGCTAACTATGGCTACACCTTC.

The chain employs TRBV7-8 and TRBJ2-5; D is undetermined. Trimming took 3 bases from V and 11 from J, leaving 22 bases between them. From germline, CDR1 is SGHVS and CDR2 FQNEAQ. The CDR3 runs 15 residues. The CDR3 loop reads CASSFNPVVSGEQYF. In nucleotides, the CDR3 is TGTGCCAGCAGCTTTAACCCGGTGGTCTCGGGTGAGCAGTACTTC.

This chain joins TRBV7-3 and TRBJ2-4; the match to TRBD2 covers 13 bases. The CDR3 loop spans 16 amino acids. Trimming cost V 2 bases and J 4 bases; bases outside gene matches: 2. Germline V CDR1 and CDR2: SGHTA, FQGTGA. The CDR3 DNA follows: TGTGCCAGCAGCTTAGAGGGACTAGCGGGGAAAAACATTCAGTACTTC. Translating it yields CASSLEGLAGKNIQYF. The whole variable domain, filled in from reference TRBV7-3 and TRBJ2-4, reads GAGVSQTPSNKVTEKGKYVELRCDPISGHTALYWYRQSLGQGPEFLIYFQGTGAADDSGLPNDRFFAVRPEGSVSTLKIQRTERGDSAVYLCASSLEGLAGKNIQYFGAGTRLSVL.

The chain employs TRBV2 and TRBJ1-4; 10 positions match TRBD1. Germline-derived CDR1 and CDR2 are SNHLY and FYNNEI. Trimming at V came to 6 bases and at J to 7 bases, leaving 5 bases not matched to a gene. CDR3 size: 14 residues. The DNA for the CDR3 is TGTGCCAGCAGGCGGACAGGGGGGAGTGAAAAACTGTTTTTT. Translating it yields CASRRTGGSEKLFF.

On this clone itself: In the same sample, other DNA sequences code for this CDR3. The CDR3 is CAWSGTTYGYTF. The CDR3 DNA is TGTGCCTGGAGTGGGACAACGTATGGCTACACCTTC. This chain uses TRBV30 with TRBJ1-2; maybe TRBD1 (5 bases). The CDR3 contains 12 residues. V was shortened by 1 base and J by 5 bases, with 8 bases between the two germline ends. The germline V gene has CDR1 GTSNPN and CDR2 SVGIG (reference sequence).

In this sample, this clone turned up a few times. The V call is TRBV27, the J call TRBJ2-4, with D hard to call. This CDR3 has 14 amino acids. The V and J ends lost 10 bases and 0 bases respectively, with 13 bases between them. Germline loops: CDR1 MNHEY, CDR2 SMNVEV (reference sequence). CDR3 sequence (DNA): TGTGCCACCTTGACGGGTCCAGCCAAAAACATTCAGTACTTC. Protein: CATLTGPAKNIQYF.

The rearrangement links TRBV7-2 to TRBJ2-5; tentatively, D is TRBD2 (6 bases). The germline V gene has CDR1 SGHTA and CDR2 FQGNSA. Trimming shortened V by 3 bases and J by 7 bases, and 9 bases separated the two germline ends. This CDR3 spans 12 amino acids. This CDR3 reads CASSLRDGTQYF. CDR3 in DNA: TGTGCCAGCAGCTTGCGGGATGGGACCCAGTACTTC. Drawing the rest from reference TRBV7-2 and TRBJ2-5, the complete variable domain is GAGVSQSPSNKVTEKGKDVELRCDPISGHTALYWYRQSLGQGLEFLIYFQGNSAPDKSGLPSDRFSAERTGGSVSTLTIQRTQQEDSAVYLCASSLRDGTQYFGPGTRLLVL.

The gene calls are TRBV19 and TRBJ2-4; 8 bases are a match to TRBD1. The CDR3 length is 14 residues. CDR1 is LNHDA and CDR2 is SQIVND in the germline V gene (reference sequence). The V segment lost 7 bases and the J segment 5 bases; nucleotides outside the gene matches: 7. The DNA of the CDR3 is TGTGCCAGTAACGACCAGGGGGCGGAAAACATTCAGTACTTC. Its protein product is CASNDQGAENIQYF. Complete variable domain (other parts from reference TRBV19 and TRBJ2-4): DGGITQSPKYLFRKEGQNVTLSCEQNLNHDAMYWYRQDPGQGLRLIYYSQIVNDFQKGDIAEGYSVSREKKESFPLTVTSAQKNPTAFYLCASNDQGAENIQYFGAGTRLSVL.

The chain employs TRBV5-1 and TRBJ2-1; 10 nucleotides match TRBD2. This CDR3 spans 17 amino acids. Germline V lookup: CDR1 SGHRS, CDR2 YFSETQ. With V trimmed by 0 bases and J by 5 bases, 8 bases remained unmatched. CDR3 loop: CASSLDVGLADHNEQFF. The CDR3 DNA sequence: TGCGCCAGCAGCTTGGATGTAGGACTAGCGGATCACAATGAGCAGTTCTTC.

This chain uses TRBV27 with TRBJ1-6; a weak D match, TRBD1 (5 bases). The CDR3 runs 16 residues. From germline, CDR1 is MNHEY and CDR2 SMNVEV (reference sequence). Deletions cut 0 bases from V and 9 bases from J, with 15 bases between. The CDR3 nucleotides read TGTGCCAGCAGTTTATCAGGCGACAGCCCCAGTTCACCCCTCCACTTT. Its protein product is CASSLSGDSPSSPLHF.

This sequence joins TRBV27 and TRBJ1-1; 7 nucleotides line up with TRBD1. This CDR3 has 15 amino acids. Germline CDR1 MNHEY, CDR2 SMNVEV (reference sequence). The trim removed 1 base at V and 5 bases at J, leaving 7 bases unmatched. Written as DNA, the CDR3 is TGTGCCAGCAGTTTATGGAACAGGGGAAGGACTGAAGCTTTCTTT. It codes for CASSLWNRGRTEAFF.

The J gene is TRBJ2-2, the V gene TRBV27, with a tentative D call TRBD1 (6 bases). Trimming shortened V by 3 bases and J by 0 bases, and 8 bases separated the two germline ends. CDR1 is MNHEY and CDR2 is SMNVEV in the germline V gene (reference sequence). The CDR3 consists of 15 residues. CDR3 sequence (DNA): TGTGCCAGCAGTTTTTGGACAGCGAACACCGGGGAGCTGTTTTTT. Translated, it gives CASSFWTANTGELFF.